This is a list of T cell receptor beta chains from one sample in a study of T cell repertoires in cytomegalovirus infection. Each CDR3 protein gets one entry after TCRdb re-called the reads with MiXCR. Found here are around 430,000 distinct CDR3 sequences, about 42% of them singletons; the top ten hold around 44%. The antigens these receptors bind are not known. Material: cultured PBMCs, obtained from culture after CMV antigen stimulation. The receptors shown here come from a human donor in good health (CMV status not recorded). Some clones in this sample may be carry-over from other donors' samples. CDR3s include the opening cysteine and the closing phenylalanine or tryptophan. A clone size is listed for some rows: how often the clone was seen (once, few, many), or a class if it is expanded.

TRBV19	few	CATHGGAKSSNQPQHF
TRBV5-1	.	CASRLPGLGLNNEQFF
TRBV30	.	CAWTPGAANEQFF
TRBV7-9	few	CASSRMRDSRFLNTEAFF
TRBV2	.	CASHGYSNEQFF
TRBV5-4	.	CASSSDSFGTQYF
TRBV7-8	few	CASSPGTGGSNQPQHF
TRBV7-2	many	CASSLGLLAGVGQETQYF
TRBV11-3	once	CASSLGGQEADTQYF
TRBV7-2	.	CASSPLLAGVYVEQFF
TRBV10-3	.	CASTRAGTDTQYF
TRBV19	.	CASSIGGVSSGQQYF
TRBV12-3/TRBV12-4	.	CASSLVHSGGLSYEQYF
TRBV7-2	.	CASSHDRDRNYGYTF
TRBV7-2	few	CASSFGGPSPEQYF
TRBV6-2/TRBV6-3	.	CASSSKFGLPTGYEQYF
TRBV7-2	.	CASRSTSGITQETQYF
TRBV10-2	few	CASSRGGWAFF
TRBV11-2	once	CASSPFWHEQYF
TRBV20-1	.	CSARDWGGTEAFF
TRBV20-1	.	CSALQGEGTDTQYF
TRBV6-1	.	CASTKPAGVYTGELFF
TRBV11-2	once	CASSLGATGVSGANVLTF
TRBV12-3/TRBV12-4	.	CASAGTEQFTLHF
TRBV6-2/TRBV6-3	.	CASSPRDSLQKQFF
TRBV6-6	few	CASSYNPGRSYNSPLHF
TRBV2	once	CASSEPLRTEAFF
TRBV6-1	few	CASSEGKGGRNIQYF
TRBV6-8	few	CASRGSASGGFETQYF
TRBV20-1	.	CSARDEGLALHF
TRBV7-9	.	CASSPQLGASTDTQYF
TRBV25-1	few	CASSYRVGDKNIQYF
TRBV7-9	.	CASSSRVGQAGVYGYTF
TRBV12-3/TRBV12-4	few	CASTHSGGASNEQFF
TRBV5-3	.	CASSLPGNTPNEQFF
TRBV7-3	.	CASSLARERETQYF
TRBV20-1	.	CSARKGIAGIDTQYF
TRBV7-8	.	CASSRTGVQETQYF
TRBV7-2	few	CASSNHVSEQFF
TRBV5-4	.	CASSFSGRGGWTEAFF
TRBV5-4	.	CASSFGSDSPLHF
TRBV7-6	.	CASSLYGTDRSYNSPLHF
TRBV7-2	once	CASSLGIDSYNEQFF
TRBV7-2	.	CASSLNSRMGEQYF
TRBV27	.	CASSSYRGQEKLFF
TRBV7-8	few	CASSLFVRASGIADTQYF
TRBV4-2	.	CASSLFSGGSNEKLFF